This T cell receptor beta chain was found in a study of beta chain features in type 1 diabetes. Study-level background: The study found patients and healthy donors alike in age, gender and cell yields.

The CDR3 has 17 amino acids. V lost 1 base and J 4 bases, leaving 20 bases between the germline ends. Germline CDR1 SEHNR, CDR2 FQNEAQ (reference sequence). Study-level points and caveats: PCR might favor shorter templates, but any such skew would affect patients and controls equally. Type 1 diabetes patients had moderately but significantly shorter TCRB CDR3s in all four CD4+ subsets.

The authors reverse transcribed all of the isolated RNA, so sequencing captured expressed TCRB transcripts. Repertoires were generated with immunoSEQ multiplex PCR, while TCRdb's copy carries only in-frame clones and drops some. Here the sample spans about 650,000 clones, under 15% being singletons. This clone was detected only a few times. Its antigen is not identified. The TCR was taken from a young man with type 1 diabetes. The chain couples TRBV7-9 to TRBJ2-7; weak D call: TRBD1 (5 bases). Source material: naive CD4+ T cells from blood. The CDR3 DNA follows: TGTGCCAGCAGCTTAGGGCATCCTAAAGGGGTATCGTACGAGCAGTACTTC. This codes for CASSLGHPKGVSYEQYF.